Below are 25 T cell receptor beta chains sequenced from a single sample in a study of cytomegalovirus exposure and HLA in healthy donors. 60 Vbeta and 13 Jbeta primers were used in PCR. This table comes from immunoSEQ multiplex PCR, and its TCRdb copy is limited to in-frame clones, with some not included. The top ten clones hold roughly 2.5% of a sample with roughly 100,000 clones, approximately 82% of them seen once. Material for sequencing was PBMCs. These receptors were taken from a man between 35 and 55 years old in good health and CMV-seronegative.

This sequence joins TRBV2 and TRBJ1-2; perhaps TRBD1 as D (5 bases). Germline V gene data show CDR1 as SNHLY and CDR2 as FYNNEI. The germline V and J ends were trimmed by 3 bases and 5 bases, with 16 bases remaining between them. There are 15 residues in the CDR3. The CDR3 region is CASSDAVGVEYGYTF. The CDR3 bases are TGTGCCAGCAGTGACGCGGTAGGGGTGGAGTATGGCTACACCTTC.

The rearrangement links TRBV7-8 to TRBJ2-5, with 10 bases aligning to TRBD2. The V and J ends lost 1 base and 5 bases, in that order; junction bases with no gene match: 4. The CDR3 length is 15 residues. The germline gives CDR1 SGHVS, CDR2 FQNEAQ. CDR3 sequence: CASSLGTSGWETQYF. DNA for the CDR3: TGTGCCAGCAGCTTAGGGACTAGCGGATGGGAGACCCAGTACTTC.

In its sample, this clone was seen once. This sequence joins TRBV6-6 and TRBJ1-6; 8 bases map to TRBD1. V dropped 7 bases and J dropped 7; count of bases not matched to a gene: 3. Germline CDR1 and CDR2: MNHNY and SVGAGI (reference sequence). The CDR3 extends over 13 amino acids. CDR3 nucleotide sequence: TGTGCCAGCACCCGGACAGGGAATTCACCCCTCCACTTT. Its translation is CASTRTGNSPLHF.

V usage is TRBV13 and J usage is TRBJ1-5; no clear D. The CDR3 has 13 residues. V lost 0 bases to trimming and J lost 7 bases, with 7 bases between them. Germline-derived CDR1 and CDR2 are PRHDT and FYEKMQ (reference sequence). The CDR3 bases are TGTGCCAGCAGCTTAGGGGCCAAACAGCCCCAGCATTTT. This sequence encodes CASSLGAKQPQHF. Full variable domain (remainder filled in from reference TRBV13 and TRBJ1-5): AAGVIQSPRHLIKEKRETATLKCYPIPRHDTVYWYQQGPGQDPQFLISFYEKMQSDKGSIPDRFSAQQFSDYHSELNMSSLELGDSALYFCASSLGAKQPQHFGDGTRLSIL.

This clone was counted a single time. V is TRBV5-1 and J is TRBJ2-1, with TRBD2 identical over 9 bases. The germline V gene has CDR1 SGHRS and CDR2 YFSETQ. The CDR3 loop spans 16 amino acids. V shed 5 bases and J 4 bases; nucleotides not matched to a gene: 10. The DNA for the CDR3 is TGCGCCAGCAGTCATCGGACTAGCGAGCATTACAATGAGCAGTTCTTC. This translates into CASSHRTSEHYNEQFF. Full variable domain (rest looked up from reference TRBV5-1 and TRBJ2-1): KAGVTQTPRYLIKTRGQQVTLSCSPISGHRSVSWYQQTPGQGLQFLFEYFSETQRNKGNFPGRFSGRQFSNSRSEMNVSTLELGDSALYLCASSHRTSEHYNEQFFGPGTRLTVL.

The chain joins TRBV19 to TRBJ2-7; D might be TRBD1 (5 bases). The CDR3 is 11 amino acids. From germline, CDR1 is LNHDA and CDR2 SQIVND (reference sequence). V was cut by 10 bases and J by 6 bases, with 13 bases left in between. The CDR3: CATGTGVEQYF. The CDR3, as DNA: TGTGCCACCGGAACAGGTGTCGAGCAGTACTTC.

The chain links TRBV6-5 to TRBJ1-2, with 12 positions matching TRBD1. Germline-derived CDR1 and CDR2 are MNHEY and SVGAGI. V lost 3 bases to trimming and J lost 3 bases; unmatched junction nucleotides: 5. There are 16 residues in the CDR3. In DNA, the CDR3 is TGTGCCAGCAGTTATAACAGGGACAGGGGGCACTATGGCTACACCTTC. Translated: CASSYNRDRGHYGYTF.

V is TRBV2 and J is TRBJ1-6, with D possibly TRBD1 on 6 matching bases. The CDR3 loop spans 15 amino acids. With 4 bases removed from V and 8 bases from J, the gap between germline ends came to 15 bases. CDR1 SNHLY and CDR2 FYNNEI come from the germline V gene. CDR3 sequence reads: CASSGADRLDSPLHF. CDR3 nucleotides: TGTGCCAGCAGTGGGGCCGACAGGTTGGATTCACCCCTCCACTTT.

The rearrangement joins TRBV7-2 to TRBJ1-5, with D unresolved. This CDR3 region has 13 residues. Trimming shortened V by 4 bases and J by 7 bases, and 11 bases separated the two germline ends. Germline V gene lookup returns CDR1 SGHTA and CDR2 FQGNSA. The CDR3 nucleotides read TGTGCCAGCAGCTACACGGCGGTACAGCCCCAGCATTTT. Translating gives CASSYTAVQPQHF.

This clone was counted once. The chain joins TRBV5-4 to TRBJ1-3; the D gene is possibly TRBD1 (5 bases). The germline V gene encodes CDR1 SGHNT and CDR2 YYREEE (reference sequence). CDR3 size: 15 residues. V lost 1 base and J 2 bases, leaving 10 bases between the germline ends. CDR3 loop: CASSLFGRAGNTIYF. The DNA for the CDR3 is TGTGCCAGCAGCTTGTTCGGCAGGGCTGGAAACACCATATATTTT.

V and J are TRBV2 and TRBJ2-7; maybe TRBD2 (6 bases). This CDR3 comprises 14 residues. Germline lookup yields CDR1 SNHLY and CDR2 FYNNEI. V was pared by 7 bases and J by 2 bases, with 15 bases between. Written as DNA, the CDR3 is TGTGCCAGCACTATACGGAGGGCTACCTACGAGCAGTACTTC. Translating it yields CASTIRRATYEQYF.

This chain connects TRBV7-9 to TRBJ1-2, with D perhaps matching TRBD1 (6 bases). Trimming left V 5 bases short and J 5 bases short, with 12 bases between. The CDR3 has 13 residues. Germline-derived CDR1 and CDR2 are SEHNR and FQNEAQ (reference sequence). The CDR3 coding sequence is TGTGCCAGCAGCCTGGACCAGGGGTATGGCTACACCTTC. This sequence encodes CASSLDQGYGYTF.

CDR3 region: CASSELSGGYNEQFF. The CDR3 DNA reads TGTGCCAGCAGTGAGCTGAGCGGGGGCTACAATGAGCAGTTCTTC. This chain joins TRBV6-1 and TRBJ2-1, with 8 nucleotides matching TRBD2. Germline loops: CDR1 MNHNS, CDR2 SASEGT. V lost 3 bases to trimming and J lost 3 bases; unmatched junction nucleotides: 4. The CDR3 extends over 15 amino acids.

The CDR3 DNA sequence: TGCGCCAGCAGCCCGGACAGGGATCTCGCCGGGGAGCTGTTTTTT. Translating it yields CASSPDRDLAGELFF. V and J are TRBV5-1 and TRBJ2-2; 8 nucleotides align to TRBD1. The CDR3 length is 15 residues. Germline V gene sequence: CDR1 SGHRS, CDR2 YFSETQ. The V gene end was trimmed by 4 bases and the J gene end by 6 bases; junction bases not matched to a gene: 8.

There are a few counts of this clone. CDR3 nucleotide sequence: TGTGCCAGCAGCTTACGTGCGGGGAGATACAATGAGCAGTTCTTC. Residues: CASSLRAGRYNEQFF. The rearrangement uses TRBV7-3 and TRBJ2-1; a possible D gene is TRBD2 (6 bases). Germline-derived CDR1 and CDR2 are SGHTA and FQGTGA. V dropped 2 bases and J dropped 4 bases, with 12 bases sitting between them. The CDR3 consists of 15 residues.

The chain is built from TRBV11-2 and TRBJ1-2; D call uncertain. Between the trimmed V and J ends, which lost 1 base and 0 bases, there was a span of 9 bases. This CDR3 is built from 15 residues. Germline loops: CDR1 SGHAT, CDR2 FQNNGV. This CDR3 reads CASSLGRPTNYGYTF. CDR3 nucleotide sequence: TGTGCCAGCAGCTTAGGCAGGCCTACTAACTATGGCTACACCTTC.

This chain joins TRBV10-2 and TRBJ1-6, with 9 bases lining up with TRBD1. Germline lookup yields CDR1 WSHSY and CDR2 SAAADI. The CDR3 is 17 residues long. With V trimmed by 2 bases and J by 10 bases, 12 bases remained unmatched. This CDR3 is CASSETGTGTILSPLHF. The CDR3 bases are TGCGCCAGCAGTGAGACCGGGACAGGGACTATACTCTCACCCCTCCACTTT.

The chain is built from TRBV6-5 and TRBJ2-5, with a weak D call TRBD2 (6 bases). This CDR3 contains 14 residues. Between the trimmed V and J ends, which lost 6 bases and 6 bases, there was a span of 17 bases. Germline CDR1 reads MNHEY; CDR2 reads SVGAGI. CDR3 in amino acids: CASRTSAGLQTQYF. For the CDR3, the DNA is TGTGCCAGCAGGACCAGTGCGGGGCTACAGACCCAGTACTTC.

The chain carries TRBV6-1 and TRBJ2-7, with 9 positions matching TRBD1. The germline V gene has CDR1 MNHNS and CDR2 SASEGT. This CDR3 comprises 13 residues. J was trimmed by 5 bases and V by 6 bases; bases with no gene match: 5. The CDR3 region has the DNA TGTGCCAGCAGCCGCCGGGACAGGGACGAGCAGTACTTC. Translation: CASSRRDRDEQYF.

This sequence joins TRBV7-9 and TRBJ2-7, with D perhaps TRBD1 (6 bases). Germline V lookup: CDR1 SEHNR, CDR2 FQNEAQ (reference sequence). The CDR3 totals 14 residues. V was cut by 5 bases and J by 3 bases, with 14 bases left in between. CDR3 in DNA: TGTGCCAGCAGCCTCAGCGACAGGATCTACGAGCAGTACTTC. Amino acids: CASSLSDRIYEQYF.

In the case of this clone: In the same sample, other DNA sequences code for this CDR3. V usage is TRBV19 and J usage is TRBJ1-3; D remains ambiguous. The CDR3 spans 14 residues. V was cut by 3 bases and J by 0 bases, with 6 bases left in between. Germline CDR1 and CDR2: LNHDA and SQIVND (reference sequence). This CDR3 is CASSIGSSGNTIYF. As DNA, the CDR3 is TGTGCCAGTAGTATTGGGAGCTCTGGAAACACCATATATTTT.

This chain links TRBV6-6 with TRBJ1-4; 7 bases line up with TRBD1. J lost 3 bases, V lost 8 bases, and 9 bases had no gene match. The germline gives CDR1 MNHNY, CDR2 SVGAGI (reference sequence). The CDR3 runs 15 residues. CDR3 in DNA: TGTGCCAGCTCCTACGTCGGGACAGCTAATGAAAAACTGTTTTTT. This encodes CASSYVGTANEKLFF.

The CDR3 reads CASKAGTNTGELFF. The CDR3 DNA follows: TGTGCCAGCAAAGCGGGGACGAACACCGGGGAGCTGTTTTTT. The V and J genes are TRBV2 and TRBJ2-2, with 7 bases lining up with TRBD2. The CDR3 runs 14 residues. Germline loops: CDR1 SNHLY, CDR2 FYNNEI. V lost 7 bases, J lost 0 bases, and 2 bases stayed unmatched.

The chain uses TRBV23-1 and TRBJ2-1; no clear D gene. TRBV23-1 is noted as an ORF with a role that remains uncertain. There are 17 residues in the CDR3. The ends were cut back, 6 bases at V and 0 bases at J, with 18 bases in the middle. CDR3 in DNA: TGCGCCAGCAGCCTTAACCGTTTTTTCAGCTCCTACAATGAGCAGTTCTTC. Residues: CASSLNRFFSSYNEQFF.

V gene TRBV7-9 combines with J gene TRBJ1-1; the match to TRBD1 covers 7 bases. V shed 3 bases, J shed 0 bases, and the junction held 4 bases outside the gene matches. There are 15 residues in the CDR3. The germline gives CDR1 SEHNR, CDR2 FQNEAQ (reference sequence). CDR3 protein: CASSFLQGMNTEAFF. The CDR3 nucleotides are TGTGCCAGCAGCTTCTTACAGGGGATGAACACTGAAGCTTTCTTT.